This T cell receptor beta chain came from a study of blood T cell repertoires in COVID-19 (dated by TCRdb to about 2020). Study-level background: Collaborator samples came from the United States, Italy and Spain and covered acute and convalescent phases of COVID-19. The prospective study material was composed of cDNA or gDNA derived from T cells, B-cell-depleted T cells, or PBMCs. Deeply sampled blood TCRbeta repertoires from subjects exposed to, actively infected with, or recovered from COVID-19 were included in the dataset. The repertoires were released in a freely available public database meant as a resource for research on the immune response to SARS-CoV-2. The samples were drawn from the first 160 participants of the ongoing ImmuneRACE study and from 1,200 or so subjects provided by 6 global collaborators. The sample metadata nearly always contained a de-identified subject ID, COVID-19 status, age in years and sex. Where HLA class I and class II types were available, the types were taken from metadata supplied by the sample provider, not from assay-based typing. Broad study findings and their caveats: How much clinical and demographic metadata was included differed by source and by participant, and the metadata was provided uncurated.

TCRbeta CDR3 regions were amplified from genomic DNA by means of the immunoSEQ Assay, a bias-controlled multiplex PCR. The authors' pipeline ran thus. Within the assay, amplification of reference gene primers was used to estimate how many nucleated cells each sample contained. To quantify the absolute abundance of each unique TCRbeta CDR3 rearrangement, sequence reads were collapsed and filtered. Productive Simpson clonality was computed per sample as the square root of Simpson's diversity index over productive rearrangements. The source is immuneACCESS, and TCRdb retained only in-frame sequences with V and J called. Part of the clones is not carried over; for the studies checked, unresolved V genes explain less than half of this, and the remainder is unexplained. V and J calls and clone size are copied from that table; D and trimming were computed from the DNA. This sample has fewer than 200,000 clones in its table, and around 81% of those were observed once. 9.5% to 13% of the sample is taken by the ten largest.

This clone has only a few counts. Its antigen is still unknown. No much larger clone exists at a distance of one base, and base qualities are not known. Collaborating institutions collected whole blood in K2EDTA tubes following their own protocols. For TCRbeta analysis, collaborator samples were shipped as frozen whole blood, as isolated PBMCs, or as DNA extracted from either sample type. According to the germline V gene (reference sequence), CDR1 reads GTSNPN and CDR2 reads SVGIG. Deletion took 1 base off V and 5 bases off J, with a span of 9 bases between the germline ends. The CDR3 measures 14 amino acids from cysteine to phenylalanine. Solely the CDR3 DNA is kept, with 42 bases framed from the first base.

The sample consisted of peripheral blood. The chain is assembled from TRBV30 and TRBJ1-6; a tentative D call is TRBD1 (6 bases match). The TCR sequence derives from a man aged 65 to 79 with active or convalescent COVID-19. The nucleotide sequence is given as TGTGCCTGGAGTGCCCGGACAGATAATTCACCCCTCCACTTT. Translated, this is CAWSARTDNSPLHF.